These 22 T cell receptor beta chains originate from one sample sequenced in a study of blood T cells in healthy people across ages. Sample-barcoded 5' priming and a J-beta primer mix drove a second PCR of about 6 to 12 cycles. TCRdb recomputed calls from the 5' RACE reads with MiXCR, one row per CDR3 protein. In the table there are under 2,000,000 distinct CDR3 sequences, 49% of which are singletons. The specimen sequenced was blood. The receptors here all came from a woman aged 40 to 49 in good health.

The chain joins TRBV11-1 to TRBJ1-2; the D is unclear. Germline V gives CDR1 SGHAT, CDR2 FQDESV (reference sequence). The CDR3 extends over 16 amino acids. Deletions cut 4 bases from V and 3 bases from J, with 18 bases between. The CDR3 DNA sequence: TGTGCCAGCAGCTCTCATCCGGATGGTCGGGACTATGGCTACACCTTC. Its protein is CASSSHPDGRDYGYTF.

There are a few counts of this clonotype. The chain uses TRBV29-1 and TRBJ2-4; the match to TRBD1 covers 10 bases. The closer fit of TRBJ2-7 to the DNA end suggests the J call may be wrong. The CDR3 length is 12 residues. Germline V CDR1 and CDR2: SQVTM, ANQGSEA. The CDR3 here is CSVGQGRYEQYF. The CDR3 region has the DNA TGCAGCGTGGGACAGGGGAGGTACGAGCAGTACTTC.

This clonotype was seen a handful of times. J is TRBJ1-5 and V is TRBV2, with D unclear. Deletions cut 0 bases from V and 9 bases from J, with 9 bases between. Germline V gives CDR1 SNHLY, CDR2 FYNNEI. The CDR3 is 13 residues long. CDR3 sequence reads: CASSEAGYTPQHF. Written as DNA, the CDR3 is TGTGCCAGCAGTGAAGCGGGGTACACGCCCCAGCATTTT.

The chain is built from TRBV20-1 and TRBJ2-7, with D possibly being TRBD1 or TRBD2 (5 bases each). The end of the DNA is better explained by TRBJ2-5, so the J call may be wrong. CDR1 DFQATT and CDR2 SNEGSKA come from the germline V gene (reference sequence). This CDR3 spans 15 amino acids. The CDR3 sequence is CSARDPLGVTGTQYF. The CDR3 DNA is TGCAGTGCTAGAGACCCCTTGGGGGTGACGGGGACCCAGTACTTC.

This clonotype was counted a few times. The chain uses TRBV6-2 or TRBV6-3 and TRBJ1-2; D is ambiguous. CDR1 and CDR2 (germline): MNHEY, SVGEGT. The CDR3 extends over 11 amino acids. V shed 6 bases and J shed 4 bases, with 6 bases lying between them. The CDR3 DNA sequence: TGTGCCAGCAGCCACTCCTATGGCTACACCTTC. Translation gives CASSHSYGYTF.

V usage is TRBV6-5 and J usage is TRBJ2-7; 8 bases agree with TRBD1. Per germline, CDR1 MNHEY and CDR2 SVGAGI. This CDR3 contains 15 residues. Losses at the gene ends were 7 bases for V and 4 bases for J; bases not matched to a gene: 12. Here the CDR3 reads CASKGVDRGSYEQYF. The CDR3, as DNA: TGTGCCAGCAAGGGAGTTGACAGGGGATCTTACGAGCAGTACTTC.

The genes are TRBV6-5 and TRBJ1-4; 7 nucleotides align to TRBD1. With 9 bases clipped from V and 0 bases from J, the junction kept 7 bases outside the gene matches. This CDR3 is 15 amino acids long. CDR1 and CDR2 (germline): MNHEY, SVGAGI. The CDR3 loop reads CASAEGATTNEKLFF. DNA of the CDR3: TGTGCCAGTGCCGAGGGGGCTACAACTAATGAAAAACTGTTTTTT.

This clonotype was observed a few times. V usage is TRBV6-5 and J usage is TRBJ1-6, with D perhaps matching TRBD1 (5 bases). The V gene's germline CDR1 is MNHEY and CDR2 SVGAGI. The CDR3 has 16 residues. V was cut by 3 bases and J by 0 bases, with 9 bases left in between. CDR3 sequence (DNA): TGTGCCAGCAGTTATAGTGGGACCTCCTATAATTCACCCCTCCACTTT. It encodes CASSYSGTSYNSPLHF.

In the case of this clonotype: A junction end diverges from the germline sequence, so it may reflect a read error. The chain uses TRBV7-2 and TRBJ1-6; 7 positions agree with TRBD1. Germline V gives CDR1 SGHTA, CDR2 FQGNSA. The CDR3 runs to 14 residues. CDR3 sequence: CASRGTANNSPLHF. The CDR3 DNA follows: TGTGCCAGCAGGGGGACAGCCAATAATTCACCTCTCCACTTT. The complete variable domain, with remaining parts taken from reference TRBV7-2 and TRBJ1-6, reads GAGVSQSPSNKVTEKGKDVELRCDPISGHTALYWYRQSLGQGLEFLIYFQGNSAPDKSGLPSDRFSAERTGGSVSTLTIQRTQQEDSAVYLCASRGTANNSPLHFGNGTRLTVT.

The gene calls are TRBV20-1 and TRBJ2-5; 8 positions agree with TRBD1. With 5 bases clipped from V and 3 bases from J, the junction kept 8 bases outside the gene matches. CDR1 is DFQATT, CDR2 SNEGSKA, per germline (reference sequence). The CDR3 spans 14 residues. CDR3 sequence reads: CSAPAGGVEETQYF. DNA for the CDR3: TGCAGTGCTCCTGCAGGGGGCGTCGAAGAGACCCAGTACTTC.

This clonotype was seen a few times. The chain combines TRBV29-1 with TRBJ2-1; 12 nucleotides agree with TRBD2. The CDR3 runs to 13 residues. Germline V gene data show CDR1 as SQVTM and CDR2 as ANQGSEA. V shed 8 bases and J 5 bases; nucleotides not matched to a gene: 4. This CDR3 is CSILAGGDNEQFF. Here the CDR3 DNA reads TGCAGCATTCTAGCGGGGGGGGACAATGAGCAGTTCTTC.

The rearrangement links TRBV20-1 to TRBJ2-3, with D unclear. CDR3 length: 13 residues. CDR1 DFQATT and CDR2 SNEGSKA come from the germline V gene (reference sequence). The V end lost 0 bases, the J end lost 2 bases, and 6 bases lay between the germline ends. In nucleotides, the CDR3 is TGCAGTGCTAGAGAGGGGTACACAGATACGCAGTATTTT. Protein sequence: CSAREGYTDTQYF.

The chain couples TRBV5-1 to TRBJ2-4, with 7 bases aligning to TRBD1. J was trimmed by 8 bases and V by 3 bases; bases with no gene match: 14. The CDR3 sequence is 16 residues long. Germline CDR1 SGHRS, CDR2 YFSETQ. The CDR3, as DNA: TGCGCCAGCAGCTACATCGGGCCCAGGGGGAGAGACATTCAGTACTTC. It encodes CASSYIGPRGRDIQYF.

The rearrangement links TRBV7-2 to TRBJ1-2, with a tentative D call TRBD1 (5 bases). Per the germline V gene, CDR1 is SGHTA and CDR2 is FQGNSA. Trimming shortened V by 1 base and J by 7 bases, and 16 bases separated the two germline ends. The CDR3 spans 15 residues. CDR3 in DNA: TGTGCCAGCAGCTTAGAAGGGACCAGGGCCGGTGGCTACACCTTC. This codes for CASSLEGTRAGGYTF. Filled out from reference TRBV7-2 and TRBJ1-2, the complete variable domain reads GAGVSQSPSNKVTEKGKDVELRCDPISGHTALYWYRQSLGQGLEFLIYFQGNSAPDKSGLPSDRFSAERTGGSVSTLTIQRTQQEDSAVYLCASSLEGTRAGGYTFGSGTRLTVV.

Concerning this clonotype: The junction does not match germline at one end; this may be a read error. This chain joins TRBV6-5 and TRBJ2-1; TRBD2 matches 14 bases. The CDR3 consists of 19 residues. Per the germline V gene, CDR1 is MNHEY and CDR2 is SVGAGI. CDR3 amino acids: CASSWTSGGSLSSYNKQFF. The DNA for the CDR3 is TGTGCCAGCAGTTGGACTAGCGGGGGGTCCTTGAGCTCCTACAATAAGCAGTTCTTC.

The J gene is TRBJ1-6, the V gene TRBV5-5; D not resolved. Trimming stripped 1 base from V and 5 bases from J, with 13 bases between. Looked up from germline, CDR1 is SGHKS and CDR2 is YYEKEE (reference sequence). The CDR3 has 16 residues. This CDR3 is CASSLRRRTDNSPLHF. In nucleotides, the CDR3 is TGTGCCAGCAGCTTGAGACGGCGGACCGATAATTCACCCCTCCACTTT.

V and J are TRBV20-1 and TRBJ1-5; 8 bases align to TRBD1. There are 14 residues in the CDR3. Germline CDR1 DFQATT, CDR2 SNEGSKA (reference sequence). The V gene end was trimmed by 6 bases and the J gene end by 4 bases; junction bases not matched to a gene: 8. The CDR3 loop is CSAPDREVNQPQHF. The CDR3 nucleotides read TGCAGTGCGCCGGACAGGGAGGTGAATCAGCCCCAGCATTTT.

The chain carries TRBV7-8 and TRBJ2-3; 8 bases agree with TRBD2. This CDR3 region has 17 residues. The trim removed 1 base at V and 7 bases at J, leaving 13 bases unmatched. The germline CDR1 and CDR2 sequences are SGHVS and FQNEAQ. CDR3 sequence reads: CASSLVPGGGSVNTQYF. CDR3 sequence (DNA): TGTGCCAGCAGCTTAGTCCCGGGGGGGGGATCAGTAAATACGCAGTATTTT.

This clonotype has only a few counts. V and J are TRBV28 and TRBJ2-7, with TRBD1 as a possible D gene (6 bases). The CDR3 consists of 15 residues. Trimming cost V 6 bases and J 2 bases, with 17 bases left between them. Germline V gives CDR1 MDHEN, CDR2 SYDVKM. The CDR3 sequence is CASSTPRQVTYEQYF. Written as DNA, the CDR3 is TGTGCCAGCAGCACGCCCCGACAGGTTACCTACGAGCAGTACTTC. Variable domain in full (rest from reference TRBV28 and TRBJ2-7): DVKVTQSSRYLVKRTGEKVFLECVQDMDHENMFWYRQDPGLGLRLIYFSYDVKMKEKGDIPEGYSVSREKKERFSLILESASTNQTSMYLCASSTPRQVTYEQYFGPGTRLTVT.

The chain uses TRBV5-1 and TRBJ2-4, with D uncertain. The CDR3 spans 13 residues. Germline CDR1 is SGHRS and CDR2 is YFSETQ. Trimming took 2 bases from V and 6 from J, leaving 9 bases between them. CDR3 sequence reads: CASSFEGANIQYF. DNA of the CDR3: TGCGCCAGCAGCTTCGAAGGAGCAAACATTCAGTACTTC.

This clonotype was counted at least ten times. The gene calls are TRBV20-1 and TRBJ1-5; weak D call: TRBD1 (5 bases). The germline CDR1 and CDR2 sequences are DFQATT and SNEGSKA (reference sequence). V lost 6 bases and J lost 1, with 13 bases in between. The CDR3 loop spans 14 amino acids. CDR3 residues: CSAIGTSSNQPQHF. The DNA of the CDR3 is TGCAGTGCCATAGGGACTTCCAGCAATCAGCCCCAGCATTTT.

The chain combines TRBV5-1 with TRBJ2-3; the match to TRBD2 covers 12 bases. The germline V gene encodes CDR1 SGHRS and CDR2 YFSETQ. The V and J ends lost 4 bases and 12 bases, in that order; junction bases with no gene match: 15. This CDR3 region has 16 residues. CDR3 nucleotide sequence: TGCGCCAGCAGCCCCGGGACTAGCGGGCGGGCCCTCCACCAGTATTTT. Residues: CASSPGTSGRALHQYF.